Sequencing of this T cell receptor beta chain was carried out in a study of blood T cell repertoires in COVID-19. Study at large: From the United States, Italy and Spain came samples of acute and convalescent COVID-19. T cells, B-cell-depleted T cells, or PBMCs supplied cDNA or gDNA.

Source study methods: Estimates of nucleated cell counts were drawn from the amplification of reference gene primers. The method was immunoSEQ multiplex PCR; TCRdb's version includes in-frame clones alone and lacks a portion of them. The DNA was the basis for D and trimming; V, J and clone size are from that table. The table has 100,000 to 150,000 clones, approximately 90% seen once; the top ten hold 18%. CDR3 size: 18 residues. From germline, CDR1 is ENHRY and CDR2 SYGVKD. V was cut by 6 bases and J by 2 bases, with 22 bases left in between. The material sequenced was peripheral blood. The chain uses TRBV10-3 and TRBJ2-2, with TRBD1 as a possible D gene (6 bases). This TCR was sampled from a man aged 50 or older with active or convalescent COVID-19. The CDR3 DNA reads as TGTGCCATCAGAGGTCATGGGGGCCAGGGTGCCAACACCGGGGAGCTGTTTTTT. This translates into CAIRGHGGQGANTGELFF.